This TCR beta chain stems from a study of T cell repertoires in cytomegalovirus infection. Study information: HLA-C-restricted CMV epitopes, recently identified, and well-studied HLA-B-restricted ones were used by the study.

This clonotype was detected only a few times. Its antigen remains unknown. Germline V CDR1 and CDR2: SGHAT, FQNNGV. The CDR3 contains 14 residues. Trimming pared 0 bases from V and 6 bases from J, leaving 10 bases between. TCRdb analysed the reads with MiXCR anew, one entry per CDR3 protein. The repertoire consists of 680,000 or so distinct CDR3 sequences, with around 30% occurring once and the leading ten covering about 18%. The V gene is TRBV11-2, the J gene TRBJ2-3; no clear D gene. This clonotype was sampled from a human donor in good health (CMV status not recorded). Some clones in this sample may be carry-over from other donors' samples. The sample here was cultured PBMCs, taken from culture after CMV antigen stimulation. As DNA, the CDR3 is TGTGCCAGCAGCTTAGATTTTGTGTCGGATACGCAGTATTTT. Translating it yields CASSLDFVSDTQYF.